This T cell receptor (beta chain) was documented in a study of shared clonotypes between healthy human individuals. V shed 1 base and J shed 1 base, with 10 bases lying between them. The germline V gene encodes CDR1 LNHNV and CDR2 YYDKDF (reference sequence). CDR3 length: 15 amino acids. The method was immunoSEQ multiplex PCR; TCRdb's version includes in-frame clones alone and lacks a portion of them. The data hold about 530,000 clones, with 90% to 96% observed a single time. Sequenced input: naive CD4+ T cells sorted from blood. Indicated subset: CD45RA+ positively selected. The chain uses TRBV15 and TRBJ2-5; no firm D call. This receptor was identified in a woman between 25 and 40 years old in good health. The CDR3 spells CATSRAKLIQETQYF. CDR3 bases: TGTGCCACCAGCAGAGCAAAGCTAATCCAAGAGACCCAGTACTTC.